The source of this T cell receptor (beta chain) is a study of cytomegalovirus exposure and HLA in healthy donors. Overall study context: There were 100 million to 120 million unique TCR beta sequences, drawn from around 180 million T cells, in an earlier analysis.

The V segment lost 5 bases and the J segment 2 bases; nucleotides outside the gene matches: 3. Germline V lookup: CDR1 GTSNPN, CDR2 SVGIG (reference sequence). CDR3 length: 12 amino acids. In the PCR, 60 Vbeta and 13 Jbeta primers were used. Libraries were prepared by immunoSEQ multiplex PCR; TCRdb keeps only in-frame clonotypes and omits some of them. The sample lists under 250,000 clones, roughly 78% seen once, with around 4.8% in the top ten. The sequence was collected from a woman under 40 in good health and CMV-seropositive. The sequenced material came from PBMCs. The chain has TRBV30 and TRBJ2-7, with 7 bases matching TRBD1. CDR3 region: CAWEQGTYEQYF. For the CDR3, the DNA is TGTGCCTGGGAACAGGGGACCTACGAGCAGTACTTC.